This T cell receptor (beta chain) comes out of a study of technical replicates of blood from a handful of donors. The repertoire was sequenced with immunoSEQ multiplex PCR; TCRdb's copy has only in-frame clones and lacks some. The profile shows about 80,000 clones, roughly 94% of them singletons. V was shortened by 3 bases and J by 2 bases, with 13 bases between the two germline ends. The germline V gene encodes CDR1 SGHTA and CDR2 FQGNSA. The CDR3 has 15 residues. The source is a human donor in good health. The genes are TRBV7-2 and TRBJ2-5, with TRBD1 as a possible D gene (6 bases). Sequenced: T cells isolated from PBMCs. This chain's CDR3 is CASSFRQDRQETQYF. The CDR3 DNA sequence: TGTGCCAGCAGCTTTCGACAGGATCGGCAAGAGACCCAGTACTTC.